This paragraph covers one TCR beta chain sequence. Its antigen is not identified. The germline V and J ends were trimmed by 6 bases and 2 bases, with 22 bases remaining between them. Germline V gene lookup returns CDR1 SQVTM and CDR2 ANQGSEA. This CDR3 spans 16 amino acids. PCR was performed using 60 Vbeta and 13 Jbeta primers. Original analysis: Approximately 11 million of tens of millions of unique TCR beta chains were shared, per a later count. Produced via immunoSEQ multiplex PCR; TCRdb's table is partial and in-frame only. V, J and clone size derive from that table, while D and trimming were established from the DNA sequence. The sample yields approximately 250,000 clones, more than 70% seen once. The sample is drawn from a study of cytomegalovirus exposure and HLA in healthy donors. Study results and limitations: In an earlier analysis, in around 590 donors, most V segments appeared productive either ~90% or ~30% of the time. The study flagged about 150 TCR beta chains as cytomegalovirus-associated. Cytomegalovirus status, reportedly, was diagnosed with high specificity and sensitivity by the classifier.

This sequence was found in a boy younger than 18 in good health and CMV-seronegative. The chain is built from TRBV29-1 and TRBJ1-2, with a weak D call TRBD1 (5 bases). Sequencing used PBMCs. CDR3 region: CSVQTYEGGVNYGYTF. For the CDR3, the DNA is TGCAGCGTCCAGACATATGAAGGAGGGGTGAACTATGGCTACACCTTC.